This passage covers 25 T cell receptor beta chains from one sample sequenced in a study of T cells expressing NK-cell markers (dated by TCRdb to the early 2020s). Library generation was performed with 5' RACE. The listed sequencing device is Illumina HiSeq 2000. TCRdb reprocessed the reads, reporting each CDR3 protein sequence once and no DNA. The sample's table lists a count of 120,000 to 150,000 distinct CDR3 sequences. The leading ten clones occupy 12% of the sample. The sequencing sample was made of blood T cells: a sorted CD56 or NKG2C T cell subset, CD4+ or CD8+ T cells, or bulk PBMC T cells (not recorded which). All receptors come from a man between 18 and 35 years old in good health. Donor details come from another sample of the same person, matched by shared clones.

The rearrangement uses TRBV19 and TRBJ2-1. This CDR3 comprises 13 residues. CDR1 LNHDA and CDR2 SQIVND come from the germline V gene (reference sequence). CDR3 sequence reads: CASSPSLWNEQFF. Variable domain in full (rest from reference TRBV19 and TRBJ2-1): DGGITQSPKYLFRKEGQNVTLSCEQNLNHDAMYWYRQDPGQGLRLIYYSQIVNDFQKGDIAEGYSVSREKKESFPLTVTSAQKNPTAFYLCASSPSLWNEQFFGPGTRLTVL.

The chain combines TRBV19 with TRBJ1-5; TCRdb lists TRBD1, though no DNA is available to test this call. In germline, CDR1 is LNHDA, CDR2 SQIVND (reference sequence). The CDR3 extends over 17 amino acids. The CDR3 loop reads CASSHAGWGESNQPQHF.

The rearrangement links TRBV5-6 to TRBJ1-6. The germline gives CDR1 SGHDT, CDR2 YYEEEE. There are 12 residues in the CDR3. The CDR3 sequence: CASSALNSPLHF.

The V gene is TRBV7-2, the J gene TRBJ2-7; as DNA is missing, the TRBD2 call by TCRdb cannot be tested. The length of the CDR3 is 16 residues. The germline CDR1 and CDR2 sequences are SGHTA and FQGNSA. The CDR3 loop is CASSLAMVSGPNEQYF.

The CDR3 is CASQLGPNYNEQFF. V gene TRBV2 combines with J gene TRBJ2-1. CDR1 and CDR2 from the germline V gene are SNHLY and FYNNEI. The CDR3 totals 14 residues.

This rearrangement joins TRBV3-1 to TRBJ2-3; without DNA, the TCRdb call of TRBD1 cannot be checked. Germline-derived CDR1 and CDR2 are LGHDT and YNNKEL (reference sequence). This CDR3 is built from 17 residues. The CDR3 protein is CASSQGGDRGVTDTQYF.

The chain uses TRBV29-1 and TRBJ2-7; with no DNA, the TCRdb D assignment of TRBD2 cannot be verified. Per germline, CDR1 SQVTM and CDR2 ANQGSEA. The CDR3 length is 16 residues. The CDR3 sequence is CSVARISQRGSYEQYF.

V usage is TRBV12-3 or TRBV12-4 and J usage is TRBJ2-5. This CDR3 is 14 amino acids long. CDR3 sequence reads: CASSSSGSQETQYF.

V is TRBV5-1 and J is TRBJ2-1; the D gene TCRdb calls, TRBD1, cannot be checked with no DNA. This CDR3 has 15 amino acids. In germline, CDR1 is SGHRS, CDR2 YFSETQ. CDR3 loop: CASRLTGSQDNEQFF.

The J gene is TRBJ2-2, the V gene TRBV12-3 or TRBV12-4; TCRdb outputs TRBD1, but without DNA this stays unchecked. The CDR3 totals 18 residues. CDR3 region: CASRPYTTGVSDTGELFF.

The chain recombines TRBV12-3 or TRBV12-4 with TRBJ2-5; TCRdb lists TRBD2, though no DNA is available to test this call. The CDR3 has 14 residues. The CDR3 reads CASRSLGGLETQYF.

The rearrangement joins TRBV28 to TRBJ2-1; TCRdb outputs TRBD1, but without DNA this stays unchecked. Germline V lookup: CDR1 MDHEN, CDR2 SYDVKM. The CDR3 totals 17 residues. CDR3 region: CASSSGTKTATYNEQFF.

The rearrangement joins TRBV7-9 to TRBJ2-3. The CDR3 spans 17 residues. The germline V gene has CDR1 SEHNR and CDR2 FQNEAQ (reference sequence). CDR3: CASSLRGASVYTDTQYF.

The chain links TRBV29-1 to TRBJ2-1; TCRdb's D call, TRBD1, is unchecked because there is no DNA. CDR3 length: 17 residues. CDR1 is SQVTM and CDR2 is ANQGSEA in the germline V gene. The CDR3 region is CSVDRAGGDSSYNEQFF.

The rearrangement uses TRBV19 and TRBJ2-5; TCRdb's D call of TRBD1 is untestable without DNA. There are 14 residues in the CDR3. The V gene's germline CDR1 is LNHDA and CDR2 SQIVND (reference sequence). The chain's CDR3 is CASTPGQGVGTQYF. The variable domain in full, with the rest retrieved from reference TRBV19 and TRBJ2-5, is DGGITQSPKYLFRKEGQNVTLSCEQNLNHDAMYWYRQDPGQGLRLIYYSQIVNDFQKGDIAEGYSVSREKKESFPLTVTSAQKNPTAFYLCASTPGQGVGTQYFGPGTRLLVL.

The genes are TRBV4-3 and TRBJ2-5. The CDR3 spans 13 residues. Germline V gene sequence: CDR1 LGHNA, CDR2 YSLEER. The CDR3 loop is CASSQDRLETQYF.

The CDR3 loop is CASSPRQQPGEQFF. The V gene is TRBV27, the J gene TRBJ2-1; TCRdb proposes TRBD1, but this gene call is untestable without DNA. Germline CDR1 reads MNHEY; CDR2 reads SMNVEV (reference sequence). The CDR3 has 14 amino acids.

The chain joins TRBV30 to TRBJ2-2. Looked up from germline, CDR1 is GTSNPN and CDR2 is SVGIG (reference sequence). There are 14 residues in the CDR3. The CDR3 protein is CAWRDAANTGELFF.

V is TRBV5-4 and J is TRBJ2-1. CDR1 is SGHNT, CDR2 YYREEE, per germline (reference sequence). The CDR3 is 14 amino acids. The CDR3 spells CASSLRTAYNEQFF.

CDR3 residues: CASSQYQRTETQYF. The rearrangement uses TRBV4-1 and TRBJ2-5; absent DNA, TCRdb's TRBD2 call cannot be checked. CDR1 and CDR2 (germline): MGHRA, YSYEKL. The CDR3 is 14 residues long.

The chain is built from TRBV4-3 and TRBJ2-3. CDR1 is LGHNA and CDR2 is YSLEER in the germline V gene. The CDR3 sequence is 17 residues long. The CDR3 sequence is CASSQTFQKINWDTQYF.

CDR3 amino acids: CASSYFVGGLNTGELFF. This chain uses TRBV6-5 with TRBJ2-2; lacking DNA, the TRBD1 call made by TCRdb goes unchecked. Germline V gives CDR1 MNHEY, CDR2 SVGAGI. The CDR3 loop spans 17 amino acids.

The chain combines TRBV2 with TRBJ2-3; TCRdb proposes TRBD2, but this gene call is untestable without DNA. Per the germline V gene, CDR1 is SNHLY and CDR2 is FYNNEI. The CDR3 covers 14 residues. CDR3 sequence reads: CASSTSIPTDTQYF.

This chain links TRBV10-3 with TRBJ2-3. The CDR3 is 11 residues long. Germline loops: CDR1 ENHRY, CDR2 SYGVKD. The CDR3: CATMRTDTQYF.

CDR3: CASSLGGTNTGELFF. V usage is TRBV7-8 and J usage is TRBJ2-2; TCRdb indicates TRBD1, and absent DNA this call remains unverified. This CDR3 has 15 amino acids. Germline CDR1 reads SGHVS; CDR2 reads FQNEAQ.